Shown below are 21 T cell receptor beta chains from a single sample sequenced in a study of T cells of healthy individuals. TCRdb reprocessed the 5' RACE reads via MiXCR and lists one record per CDR3 protein. The sample includes around 63,000 distinct CDR3 sequences, around 15% of them seen just once. The receptors were gathered from a human donor in good health.

V usage is TRBV4-1 and J usage is TRBJ1-6, with a possible D match to TRBD1 (5 bases). Trimming took off 3 bases at V and 6 bases at J, with 21 bases between the two ends. This CDR3 region has 18 residues. The V gene's germline CDR1 is MGHRA and CDR2 YSYEKL. The CDR3 reads CASSQATVTLEVNSPLHF. For the CDR3, the DNA is TGCGCCAGCAGCCAGGCGACAGTGACCTTAGAGGTTAATTCACCCCTCCACTTT.

To note about this clonotype: Just one base apart from a much larger clone, this may be a read error. This chain joins TRBV6-6 and TRBJ2-1; 8 bases agree with TRBD2. Germline CDR1 is MNHNY and CDR2 is SVGAGI (reference sequence). The V segment lost 6 bases and the J segment 2 bases; nucleotides outside the gene matches: 15. This CDR3 contains 18 residues. CDR3 nucleotides: TGTGCCAGCAGCAGCTGCGGGACTAGTAAATCCACCTACAATGAGCAGTTCTTC. It codes for CASSSCGTSKSTYNEQFF.

This clonotype came up many times. V usage is TRBV4-1 and J usage is TRBJ2-2; 8 nucleotides line up with TRBD1. The CDR3 loop spans 16 amino acids. The trim removed 1 base at V and 2 bases at J, leaving 3 bases unmatched. The germline gives CDR1 MGHRA, CDR2 YSYEKL. The CDR3 here is CASSQADRGNTGELFF. The CDR3 DNA is TGCGCCAGCAGCCAAGCCGACAGGGGAAACACCGGGGAGCTGTTTTTT.

This clonotype has just a few counts. This chain joins TRBV9 and TRBJ2-3; D might be TRBD2 (6 bases). The germline V gene encodes CDR1 SGDLS and CDR2 YYNGEE. The germline V and J ends were trimmed by 0 bases and 0 bases, with 14 bases remaining between them. The CDR3 runs 17 residues. CDR3 DNA: TGTGCCAGCAGCGTAGTAGGTAGCGGTTACAGCACAGATACGCAGTATTTT. It specifies CASSVVGSGYSTDTQYF. The entire variable domain, with the rest obtained from reference TRBV9 and TRBJ2-3, is as follows: DSGVTQTPKHLITATGQRVTLRCSPRSGDLSVYWYQQSLDQGLQFLIQYYNGEERAKGNILERFSAQQFPDLHSELNLSSLELGDSALYFCASSVVGSGYSTDTQYFGPGTRLTVL.

The sample holds many counts of this clonotype. V usage is TRBV4-2 and J usage is TRBJ2-1; possible D gene TRBD1, 6 bases. The V gene lost 2 bases and the J gene lost 4 bases, with 9 bases spanning the gap. The germline V gene has CDR1 LGHNA and CDR2 YNFKEQ. The CDR3 sequence is 14 residues long. This chain's CDR3 is CASSQRQEYNEQFF. CDR3 DNA: TGTGCCAGCAGCCAACGACAGGAATACAATGAGCAGTTCTTC.

The rearrangement links TRBV12-3 or TRBV12-4 to TRBJ1-2, with TRBD1 identical over 9 bases. This CDR3 has 14 residues. With 7 bases clipped from V and 8 bases from J, the junction kept 11 bases outside the gene matches. CDR3 sequence: CASNHPGQGLGYTF. In DNA, the CDR3 is TGTGCCAGCAACCATCCGGGACAGGGATTAGGCTACACCTTC.

By its share, this clonotype is medium-sized. V gene TRBV14 combines with J gene TRBJ2-5; D gene uncertain. In germline, CDR1 is SGHDN, CDR2 FVKESK. Trimming pared 1 base from V and 3 bases from J, leaving 12 bases between. The length of the CDR3 is 15 residues. This CDR3 reads CASSQARKNKETQYF. The CDR3 region has the DNA TGTGCCAGCAGCCAAGCCCGAAAGAACAAAGAGACCCAGTACTTC.

This clonotype has ten or more counts. CDR3 nucleotides: TGTGCCAGCAGCGCCGGGACGGATGAAAAACTGTTTTTT. Protein sequence: CASSAGTDEKLFF. The V gene is TRBV11-1, the J gene TRBJ1-4; tentative D call: TRBD1 (5 bases). The germline V gene has CDR1 SGHAT and CDR2 FQDESV (reference sequence). V dropped 5 bases and J dropped 6 bases, with 10 bases sitting between them. CDR3 size: 13 residues.

This clonotype was recorded many times. The chain couples TRBV10-2 to TRBJ2-7; 9 nucleotides agree with TRBD1. V lost 6 bases, J lost 2 bases, and 2 bases stayed unmatched. This CDR3 has 13 residues. Germline V lookup: CDR1 WSHSY, CDR2 SAAADI. The DNA of the CDR3 is TGCGCCAGCAGACGACAGGGGGCCTACGAGCAGTACTTC. Its protein product is CASRRQGAYEQYF.

There are many counts of this clonotype. The CDR3 bases are TGCAGTGCTAGGGACACTGAAGCTTTCTTT. It encodes CSARDTEAFF. The V call is TRBV20-1, the J call TRBJ1-1; D unclear. V was trimmed by 3 bases and J by 3 bases, leaving 2 bases between them. Germline V gives CDR1 DFQATT, CDR2 SNEGSKA (reference sequence). The CDR3 sequence is 10 residues long.

This clonotype was seen repeatedly, ten times or more. The chain employs TRBV20-1 and TRBJ2-7; D gene unclear. This CDR3 comprises 11 residues. In germline, CDR1 is DFQATT, CDR2 SNEGSKA (reference sequence). Trimming removed 5 bases at V and 0 bases at J, with 5 bases between. The CDR3 nucleotides read TGCAGTGCTCAATTCTCCTACGAGCAGTACTTC. It yields the protein CSAQFSYEQYF.

Of note for this clonotype: One base away lies a much larger clone, so this may be a sequencing read error. The rearrangement links TRBV7-9 to TRBJ2-1; tentatively, D is TRBD1 or TRBD2 (7 bases each). This CDR3 is built from 15 residues. The V gene's germline CDR1 is SEHNR and CDR2 FQNEAQ (reference sequence). The CDR3 sequence is CTSSLAGGTVNEQFF. CDR3 in DNA: TGTACCAGCAGCTTAGCGGGTGGGACAGTTAATGAGCAGTTCTTC.

This clonotype was recorded many times. The chain recombines TRBV20-1 with TRBJ1-6; 10 nucleotides agree with TRBD1. V was pared by 3 bases and J by 8 bases, with 4 bases of the junction left unmatched. CDR1 and CDR2 from the germline V gene are DFQATT and SNEGSKA (reference sequence). CDR3 length: 14 amino acids. CDR3 protein: CSARPGTGDSPLHF. As DNA, the CDR3 is TGCAGTGCTAGGCCCGGGACAGGGGATTCACCCCTCCACTTT.

This chain connects TRBV10-3 to TRBJ2-7; no reliable D call. The ends were cut back, 0 bases at V and 2 bases at J, with 5 bases in the middle. The CDR3 sequence is 13 residues long. CDR1 ENHRY and CDR2 SYGVKD come from the germline V gene. The CDR3, as DNA: TGTGCCATCAGTGAGTCCATAACCTACGAGCAGTACTTC. It yields the protein CAISESITYEQYF.

V usage is TRBV12-3 or TRBV12-4 and J usage is TRBJ2-7, with a weak D call TRBD2 (6 bases). Deletions cut 3 bases from V and 7 bases from J, with 13 bases between. The CDR3 sequence is 13 residues long. CDR3 sequence: CASSFGGMGEQYF. As DNA, the CDR3 is TGTGCCAGCAGTTTCGGGGGAATGGGTGAGCAGTACTTC.

This clonotype was detected ten times or more. The V call is TRBV18, the J call TRBJ1-3; D uncertain. This CDR3 contains 13 residues. Germline V gives CDR1 KGHSH, CDR2 LQKENI. Trimming took 2 bases from V and 2 from J, leaving 4 bases between them. The CDR3 coding sequence is TGTGCCAGCTCACCAGGCCCTGGAAACACCATATATTTT. This translates into CASSPGPGNTIYF.

The V and J genes are TRBV20-1 and TRBJ2-7; TRBD1 matches 9 bases. With 3 bases clipped from V and 4 bases from J, the junction kept 4 bases outside the gene matches. The CDR3 runs to 13 residues. Germline V gene data show CDR1 as DFQATT and CDR2 as SNEGSKA (reference sequence). The CDR3 region is CSASPGQGYEQYF. CDR3 nucleotides: TGCAGTGCTAGCCCCGGACAGGGGTACGAGCAGTACTTC.

This clonotype was counted at least ten times. V usage is TRBV29-1 and J usage is TRBJ2-5; D uncertain. This CDR3 contains 13 residues. V lost 5 bases and J 0 bases, leaving 10 bases between the germline ends. Germline lookup yields CDR1 SQVTM and CDR2 ANQGSEA. The CDR3 loop reads CSVHDSYQETQYF. CDR3 sequence (DNA): TGCAGCGTTCACGACTCTTACCAAGAGACCCAGTACTTC.

This clonotype was counted ten times or more. In DNA form, the CDR3 reads TGCAGTGCTAGAGGGGGAAACTATGGCTACACCTTC. It specifies CSARGGNYGYTF. The rearrangement joins TRBV20-1 to TRBJ1-2; D gene ambiguous. The ends were cut back, 1 base at V and 2 bases at J, with 5 bases in the middle. The V gene's germline CDR1 is DFQATT and CDR2 SNEGSKA (reference sequence). This CDR3 has 12 amino acids.

This clonotype has ten or more counts. This rearrangement joins TRBV3-1 to TRBJ2-7; D is possibly TRBD1 (6 bases). Germline V lookup: CDR1 LGHDT, CDR2 YNNKEL (reference sequence). V lost 0 bases to trimming and J lost 2 bases, with 11 bases between them. There are 15 residues in the CDR3. The CDR3 coding sequence is TGTGCCAGCAGCCAAGATCCTGGACAGCCCTACGAGCAGTACTTC. Translation gives CASSQDPGQPYEQYF.

This clonotype appeared many times. V usage is TRBV7-9 and J usage is TRBJ1-1; a weak D match, TRBD1 (6 bases). Germline V CDR1 and CDR2: SEHNR, FQNEAQ (reference sequence). V was clipped by 5 bases and J by 5 bases, with 15 bases between them. The CDR3 contains 14 residues. Here the CDR3 reads CASSARGGGTEAFF. In DNA form, the CDR3 reads TGTGCCAGCAGCGCCCGAGGAGGGGGGACTGAAGCTTTCTTT.